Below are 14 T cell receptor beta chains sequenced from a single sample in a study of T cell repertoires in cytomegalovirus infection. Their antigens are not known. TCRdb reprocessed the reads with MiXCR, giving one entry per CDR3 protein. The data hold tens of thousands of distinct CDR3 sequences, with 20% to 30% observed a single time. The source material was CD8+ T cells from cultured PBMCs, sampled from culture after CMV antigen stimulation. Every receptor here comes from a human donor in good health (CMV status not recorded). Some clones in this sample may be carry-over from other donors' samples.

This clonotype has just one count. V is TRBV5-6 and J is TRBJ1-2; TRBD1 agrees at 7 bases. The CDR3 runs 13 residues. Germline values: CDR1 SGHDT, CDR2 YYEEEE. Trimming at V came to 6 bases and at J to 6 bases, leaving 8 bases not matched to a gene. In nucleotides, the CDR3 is TGTGCCAGCACCCCAGGGGGAGGCCATGGCTACACCTTC. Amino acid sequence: CASTPGGGHGYTF.

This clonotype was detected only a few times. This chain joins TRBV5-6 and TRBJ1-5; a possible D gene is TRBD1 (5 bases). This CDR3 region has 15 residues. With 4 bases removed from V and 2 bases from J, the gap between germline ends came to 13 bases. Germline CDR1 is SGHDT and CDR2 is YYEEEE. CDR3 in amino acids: CASSLGGTGNQPQHF. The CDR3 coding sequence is TGTGCCAGCAGCCTGGGAGGGACGGGCAATCAGCCCCAGCATTTT.

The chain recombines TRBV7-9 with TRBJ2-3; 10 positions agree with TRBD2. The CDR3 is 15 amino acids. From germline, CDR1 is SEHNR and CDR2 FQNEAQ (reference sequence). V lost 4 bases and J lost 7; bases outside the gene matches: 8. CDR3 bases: TGTGCCAGCAGCTCCGTCAGCGGGAGGGTTAATACGCAGTATTTT. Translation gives CASSSVSGRVNTQYF. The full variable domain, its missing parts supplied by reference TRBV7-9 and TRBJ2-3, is DTGVSQNPRHKITKRGQNVTFRCDPISEHNRLYWYRQTLGQGPEFLTYFQNEAQLEKSRLLSDRFSAERPKGSFSTLEIQRTEQGDSAMYLCASSSVSGRVNTQYFGPGTRLTVL.

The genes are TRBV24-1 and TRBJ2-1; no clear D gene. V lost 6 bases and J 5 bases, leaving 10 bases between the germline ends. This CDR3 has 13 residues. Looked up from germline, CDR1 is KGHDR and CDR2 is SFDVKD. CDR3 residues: CATSRFPNNEQFF. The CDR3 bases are TGTGCCACCAGTCGGTTCCCAAACAATGAGCAGTTCTTC.

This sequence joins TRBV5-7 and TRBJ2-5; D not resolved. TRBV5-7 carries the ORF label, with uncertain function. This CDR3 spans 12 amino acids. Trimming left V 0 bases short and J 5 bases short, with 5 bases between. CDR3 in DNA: TGTGCCAGCAGCTTGGCCAAGGAGACCCAGTACTTC. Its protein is CASSLAKETQYF.

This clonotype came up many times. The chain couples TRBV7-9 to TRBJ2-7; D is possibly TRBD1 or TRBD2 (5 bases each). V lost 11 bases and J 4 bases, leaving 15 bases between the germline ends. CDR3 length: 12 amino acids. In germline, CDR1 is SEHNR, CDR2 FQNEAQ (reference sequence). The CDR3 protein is CAPGDDPYEQYF. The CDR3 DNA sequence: TGTGCCCCCGGGGACGACCCATACGAGCAGTACTTC. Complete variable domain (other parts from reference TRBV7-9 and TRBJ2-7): DTGVSQNPRHKITKRGQNVTFRCDPISEHNRLYWYRQTLGQGPEFLTYFQNEAQLEKSRLLSDRFSAERPKGSFSTLEIQRTEQGDSAMYLCAPGDDPYEQYFGPGTRLTVT.

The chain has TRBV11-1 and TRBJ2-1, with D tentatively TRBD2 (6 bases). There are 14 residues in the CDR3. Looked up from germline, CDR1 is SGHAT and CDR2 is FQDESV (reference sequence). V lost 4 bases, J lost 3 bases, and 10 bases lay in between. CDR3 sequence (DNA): TGTGCCAGCAGCTCCGGGGGTCTCTACAATGAGCAGTTCTTC. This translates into CASSSGGLYNEQFF.

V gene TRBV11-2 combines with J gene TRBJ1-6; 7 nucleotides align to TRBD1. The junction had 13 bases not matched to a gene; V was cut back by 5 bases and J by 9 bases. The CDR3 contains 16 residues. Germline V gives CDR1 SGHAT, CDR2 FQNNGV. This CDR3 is CASSPDRAGEGSPLHF. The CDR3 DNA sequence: TGTGCCAGCAGCCCAGACAGGGCGGGGGAAGGTTCACCCCTCCACTTT.

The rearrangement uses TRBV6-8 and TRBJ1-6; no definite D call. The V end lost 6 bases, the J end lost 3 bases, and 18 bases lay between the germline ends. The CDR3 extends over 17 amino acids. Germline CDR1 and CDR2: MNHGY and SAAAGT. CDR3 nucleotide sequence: TGTGCCAGCAGCCGTTTTAATCCAGCGGACTATAATTCACCCCTCCACTTT. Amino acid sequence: CASSRFNPADYNSPLHF.

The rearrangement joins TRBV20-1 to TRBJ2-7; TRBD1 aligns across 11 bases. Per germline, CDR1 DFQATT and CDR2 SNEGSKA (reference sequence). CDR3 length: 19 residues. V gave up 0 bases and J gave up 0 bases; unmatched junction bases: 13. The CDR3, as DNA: TGCAGTGCTAGAGATCTGGGGTGGGACAGGGGGATCTCCTCCTACGAGCAGTACTTC. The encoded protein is CSARDLGWDRGISSYEQYF.

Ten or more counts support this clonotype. This chain's CDR3 is CASTSPIKGPGRDEQFF. DNA of the CDR3: TGTGCCAGCACTTCCCCCATCAAGGGACCGGGGCGCGATGAGCAGTTCTTC. The rearrangement joins TRBV7-6 to TRBJ2-1, with D possibly being TRBD1 or TRBD2 (5 bases each). The CDR3 is made up of 17 amino acids. Germline assignment: CDR1 SGHVS and CDR2 FNYEAQ. With 7 bases removed from V and 8 bases from J, the gap between germline ends came to 27 bases.

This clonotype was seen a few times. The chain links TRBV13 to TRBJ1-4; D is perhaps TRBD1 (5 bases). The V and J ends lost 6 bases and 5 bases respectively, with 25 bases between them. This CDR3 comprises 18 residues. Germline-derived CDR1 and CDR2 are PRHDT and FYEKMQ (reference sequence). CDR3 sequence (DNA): TGTGCCAGCAGGCAATTCGCGGGGACCAACCAATTCAATGAAAAACTGTTTTTT. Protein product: CASRQFAGTNQFNEKLFF.

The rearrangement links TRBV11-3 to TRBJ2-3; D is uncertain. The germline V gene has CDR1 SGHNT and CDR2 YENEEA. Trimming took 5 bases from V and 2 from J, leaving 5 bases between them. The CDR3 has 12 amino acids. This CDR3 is CASSLPTDTQYF. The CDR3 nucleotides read TGTGCCAGCAGCCTCCCCACAGATACGCAGTATTTT.

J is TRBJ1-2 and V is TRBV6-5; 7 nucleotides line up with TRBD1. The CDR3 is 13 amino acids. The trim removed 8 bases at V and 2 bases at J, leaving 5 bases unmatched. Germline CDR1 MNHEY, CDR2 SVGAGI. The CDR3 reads CASGPGQNYGYTF. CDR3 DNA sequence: TGTGCCAGCGGACCGGGACAGAACTATGGCTACACCTTC.